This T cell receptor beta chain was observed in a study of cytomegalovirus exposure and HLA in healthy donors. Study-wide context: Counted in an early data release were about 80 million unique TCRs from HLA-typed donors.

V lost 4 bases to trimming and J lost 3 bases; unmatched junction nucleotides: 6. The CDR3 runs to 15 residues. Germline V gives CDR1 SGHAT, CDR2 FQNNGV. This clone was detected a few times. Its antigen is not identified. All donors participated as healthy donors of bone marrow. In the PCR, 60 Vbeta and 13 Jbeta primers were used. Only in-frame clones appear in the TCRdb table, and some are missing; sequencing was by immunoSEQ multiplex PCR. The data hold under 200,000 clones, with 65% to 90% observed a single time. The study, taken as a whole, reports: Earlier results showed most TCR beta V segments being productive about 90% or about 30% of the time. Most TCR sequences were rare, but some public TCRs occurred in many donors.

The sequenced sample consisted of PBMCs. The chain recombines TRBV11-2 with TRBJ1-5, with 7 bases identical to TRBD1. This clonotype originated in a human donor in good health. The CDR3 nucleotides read TGTGCCAGCAGCTCGGGACAGACAAACAATCAGCCCCAGCATTTT. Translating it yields CASSSGQTNNQPQHF.